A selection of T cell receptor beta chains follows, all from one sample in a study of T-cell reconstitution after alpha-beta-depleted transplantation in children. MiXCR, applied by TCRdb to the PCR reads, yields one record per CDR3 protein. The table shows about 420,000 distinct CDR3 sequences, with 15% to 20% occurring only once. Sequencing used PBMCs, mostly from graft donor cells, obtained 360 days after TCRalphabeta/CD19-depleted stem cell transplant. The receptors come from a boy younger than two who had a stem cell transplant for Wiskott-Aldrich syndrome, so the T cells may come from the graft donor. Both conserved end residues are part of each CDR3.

cdr3_aa: CASSYFDRAGQPQHF; v_call: TRBV6-2/TRBV6-3; j_call: TRBJ1-5
cdr3_aa: CASSRVSGANVLTF; v_call: TRBV4-3; j_call: TRBJ2-6
cdr3_aa: CATSDPGGGPDTQYF; v_call: TRBV24-1; j_call: TRBJ2-3
cdr3_aa: CASSLDGTGGQETQYF; v_call: TRBV5-1; j_call: TRBJ2-5
cdr3_aa: CASSVGTGLAGRGHNEQFF; v_call: TRBV9; j_call: TRBJ2-1
cdr3_aa: CASSQTRLAGVVTGELFF; v_call: TRBV4-3; j_call: TRBJ2-2
cdr3_aa: CASSRWGGHYEQYF; v_call: TRBV7-2; j_call: TRBJ2-7
cdr3_aa: CSAFRRSRGWNEQFF; v_call: TRBV20-1; j_call: TRBJ2-1
cdr3_aa: CSVGTSGLYEQYF; v_call: TRBV29-1; j_call: TRBJ2-7
cdr3_aa: CASSFSKVQGNADTQYF; v_call: TRBV7-9; j_call: TRBJ2-3
cdr3_aa: CAISDGGGETQYF; v_call: TRBV10-3; j_call: TRBJ2-5
cdr3_aa: CASSEALGGGQETQYF; v_call: TRBV2; j_call: TRBJ2-5
cdr3_aa: CAISEELARISVQYF; v_call: TRBV10-3; j_call: TRBJ2-7
cdr3_aa: CASSWTPTPHNEQFF; v_call: TRBV5-1; j_call: TRBJ2-1
cdr3_aa: CASSFLDGASYEQYF; v_call: TRBV28; j_call: TRBJ2-7
cdr3_aa: CASTPGRVGNQPQHF; v_call: TRBV12-3/TRBV12-4; j_call: TRBJ1-5
cdr3_aa: CASSFTGGRSPLHF; v_call: TRBV12-3/TRBV12-4; j_call: TRBJ1-6
cdr3_aa: CASSQAINSYNEQFF; v_call: TRBV3-1; j_call: TRBJ2-1
cdr3_aa: CASSPGAGFGNEQFF; v_call: TRBV7-9; j_call: TRBJ2-1
cdr3_aa: CASSLWGPPGQVLPLHF; v_call: TRBV12-3/TRBV12-4; j_call: TRBJ1-6
cdr3_aa: CAISVRSGANVLTF; v_call: TRBV10-3; j_call: TRBJ2-6
cdr3_aa: CAGSSGGTGELFF; v_call: TRBV12-3/TRBV12-4; j_call: TRBJ2-2
cdr3_aa: CASSHLGQFPNTGELFF; v_call: TRBV7-8; j_call: TRBJ2-2
cdr3_aa: CASSTEGETQYF; v_call: TRBV5-1; j_call: TRBJ2-5
cdr3_aa: CASSVLAGGLNEQFF; v_call: TRBV4-3; j_call: TRBJ2-1
cdr3_aa: CATSDSQVTYNEQFF; v_call: TRBV24-1; j_call: TRBJ2-1
cdr3_aa: CASTPDRVEAFF; v_call: TRBV28; j_call: TRBJ1-1
cdr3_aa: CASSPLGTGVSTDTQYF; v_call: TRBV18; j_call: TRBJ2-3
cdr3_aa: CASSFPGARSPLHF; v_call: TRBV28; j_call: TRBJ1-6
cdr3_aa: CASSLAVAGQVPPYEQYF; v_call: TRBV5-1; j_call: TRBJ2-7
cdr3_aa: CSARQGTMNTEAFF; v_call: TRBV29-1; j_call: TRBJ1-1
cdr3_aa: CASRLSRDGIYEQYF; v_call: TRBV6-1; j_call: TRBJ2-7
cdr3_aa: CATQGYNEQFF; v_call: TRBV6-2/TRBV6-3; j_call: TRBJ2-1
cdr3_aa: CASREEETQYF; v_call: TRBV5-1; j_call: TRBJ2-5
cdr3_aa: CASHKLAGGGEQYF; v_call: TRBV6-1; j_call: TRBJ2-7